This T cell receptor beta chain was found in a study of tumor-infiltrating lymphocytes in primary liver carcinoma. This CDR3 contains 15 residues. CDR1 and CDR2 from the germline V gene are MGHRA and YSYEKL. The investigators made TCR beta cDNA from about 0.45 ug total RNA, using a constant-region primer. Amplification in three nested multiplex PCR rounds with slightly modified ARM-PCR gave rise to TCR beta libraries. Forward primers for TRBV1-TRBV30 and a C-beta reverse primer served the first two PCR rounds, at roughly 10 cycles each. TCRdb recomputed calls from the multiplex PCR reads with MiXCR, one row per CDR3 protein. The sample consists of roughly 49,000 distinct CDR3 sequences, 65% to 80% of them appearing once. With regard to this clonotype: Its antigen is not identified. Its ends do not fully match the called genes, so a read error is possible.

Regarding the study as a whole: It was observed that only about 8-25% of the top clones appeared in every one of the five tumor regions.

Unsorted bulk tissue, about 19-31 mg of it, served as the source for co-extraction of RNA and DNA. The gene calls are TRBV4-1 and TRBJ2-2; 9 nucleotides agree with TRBD1. This receptor was identified in a man aged 40-49 years with primary liver carcinoma and hepatitis B virus infection. The specimen was liver tumor tissue from sampling region 5. This sample's subset: tumor region T5, tumor centre. The CDR3 DNA is TGCGCCATCAGTCGGGACAGGGTTTTCACTGGGGTGCTGTTTTTT. This sequence encodes CAISRDRVFTGVLFF.